This T cell receptor (beta chain) was identified in a study of shared clonotypes between healthy human individuals. The wider study: The donors, two women and a few men, were aged 18 to 49. CD4 naive cells filled three plates per donor, CD4 memory three, CD8 naive two and CD8 memory one.

This clone has a single count. In the authors' workflow: ImmunoSEQ junction-only sequences lacked quality scores, so their filtering differed. TCRdb keeps only in-frame clones here, not all; method: immunoSEQ multiplex PCR. The D gene and trimming were derived from the DNA, and the V and J assignments and clone size from that table. The sample holds roughly 2.4 million clones, 90% to 96% seen once. Nashville, Tennessee was home to all donors, who were Caucasian adults. Losses at the gene ends were 5 bases for V and 4 bases for J; bases not matched to a gene: 8. The CDR3 sequence is 14 residues long. CDR1 and CDR2 (germline): MDHEN, SYDVKM.

Sample: naive CD4+ T cells sorted from blood. As for subset: CD45RA+ positively selected. The source of this sequence is a man younger than 30 in good health. The rearrangement joins TRBV28 to TRBJ2-7; 7 bases are shared with TRBD1. The CDR3 sequence is CASSAPGQTYEQYF. The DNA for the CDR3 is TGTGCCAGCAGTGCGCCGGGACAGACGTACGAGCAGTACTTC.